The subject of this entry is one T cell receptor (beta chain). Its antigen is unidentified. Other nucleotide sequences from this sample produce the same CDR3. The sample originates from a study of cytomegalovirus exposure and HLA in healthy donors. PCR involved 60 Vbeta and 13 Jbeta primers. Profiled with immunoSEQ multiplex PCR; TCRdb holds only in-frame clones, not every one. Counted here are fewer than 120,000 clones, 76% occurring once; the ten biggest clones make up roughly an eighth. V lost 3 bases to trimming and J lost 0 bases, with 9 bases between them. This CDR3 contains 15 residues. The germline V gene has CDR1 LNHDA and CDR2 SQIVND (reference sequence). Study-level points and caveats: Roughly uniform depth of sequencing across donors was assumed in presence/absence analyses. Rare sequences made up most TCRs, while some public TCRs were found in many donors. With later analysis, a missense DCLRE1C variant became linked to TCR beta V- and J-gene trimming. Reports indicated that the classifier achieved high specificity and sensitivity in diagnosing cytomegalovirus status.

This receptor was identified in a man aged 25-45 years in good health and CMV-seropositive. The sequenced sample consisted of PBMCs. The chain joins TRBV19 to TRBJ1-5, with D possibly TRBD1 on 6 matching bases. CDR3 residues: CASSIPGDSNQPQHF. As DNA, the CDR3 is TGTGCCAGTAGTATCCCAGGGGATAGCAATCAGCCCCAGCATTTT.